Sequencing of this TCR beta chain was carried out in a study of T-cell memory formation after mild COVID-19. TCRdb itself ran the 5' RACE reads through MiXCR, one entry per CDR3 protein. The sample yields hundreds of thousands of distinct CDR3 sequences, roughly 20% seen once. The CDR3 has 17 amino acids. Trimming removed 3 bases from V and 4 bases from J; junction bases left unmatched: 13. CDR1 is DFQATT, CDR2 SNEGSKA, per germline (reference sequence). Whole-study results and caveats: From day 15 to 85, contracting clones were balanced between CD4 and CD8, whereas later expanders leaned toward CD4+. The CD4+ clones that contracted clustered mainly within CM and EM, and the CD8+ clones concentrated in EMRA. Second-wave clones reaching peak frequency on day 37 lacked confirmed SARS-CoV-2 specificity.

Of note for this clonotype: Its antigen is not known.

The source of this sequence is an adult woman who had mild COVID-19 (a few samples of this study predate the infection). Cell type and time point are not known. This chain joins TRBV20-1 and TRBJ1-1, with TRBD1 matching over 11 bases. Sequencing used PBMCs or a T cell subset sorted from them (not recorded which). The CDR3 region is CSAREAWTGGLATEAFF. The CDR3 DNA is TGCAGTGCTAGGGAAGCTTGGACAGGGGGCTTGGCCACTGAAGCTTTCTTT.